This T cell receptor beta chain stems from a study of blood T cell repertoires in COVID-19. Germline assignment: CDR1 SGHRS and CDR2 YFSETQ. V lost 0 bases to trimming and J lost 5 bases, with 8 bases between them. The CDR3 is 13 amino acids. Generated by immunoSEQ multiplex PCR, the TCRdb table keeps only in-frame clones and is missing some. The data contain roughly 220,000 clones, around 83% of them seen just once; the ten biggest clones take up roughly 1.3%. The sequenced sample consisted of PBMCs or T cells enriched from blood (not recorded which). This clonotype was obtained from a woman in her 40s with acute COVID-19. The chain combines TRBV5-1 with TRBJ2-5, with D possibly TRBD2 on 6 matching bases. CDR3 sequence: CASSLGRDETQYF. In DNA, the CDR3 is TGCGCCAGCAGCTTGGGGAGGGACGAGACCCAGTACTTC. Together with reference TRBV5-1 and TRBJ2-5, the CDR3 gives the full variable domain: KAGVTQTPRYLIKTRGQQVTLSCSPISGHRSVSWYQQTPGQGLQFLFEYFSETQRNKGNFPGRFSGRQFSNSRSEMNVSTLELGDSALYLCASSLGRDETQYFGPGTRLLVL.